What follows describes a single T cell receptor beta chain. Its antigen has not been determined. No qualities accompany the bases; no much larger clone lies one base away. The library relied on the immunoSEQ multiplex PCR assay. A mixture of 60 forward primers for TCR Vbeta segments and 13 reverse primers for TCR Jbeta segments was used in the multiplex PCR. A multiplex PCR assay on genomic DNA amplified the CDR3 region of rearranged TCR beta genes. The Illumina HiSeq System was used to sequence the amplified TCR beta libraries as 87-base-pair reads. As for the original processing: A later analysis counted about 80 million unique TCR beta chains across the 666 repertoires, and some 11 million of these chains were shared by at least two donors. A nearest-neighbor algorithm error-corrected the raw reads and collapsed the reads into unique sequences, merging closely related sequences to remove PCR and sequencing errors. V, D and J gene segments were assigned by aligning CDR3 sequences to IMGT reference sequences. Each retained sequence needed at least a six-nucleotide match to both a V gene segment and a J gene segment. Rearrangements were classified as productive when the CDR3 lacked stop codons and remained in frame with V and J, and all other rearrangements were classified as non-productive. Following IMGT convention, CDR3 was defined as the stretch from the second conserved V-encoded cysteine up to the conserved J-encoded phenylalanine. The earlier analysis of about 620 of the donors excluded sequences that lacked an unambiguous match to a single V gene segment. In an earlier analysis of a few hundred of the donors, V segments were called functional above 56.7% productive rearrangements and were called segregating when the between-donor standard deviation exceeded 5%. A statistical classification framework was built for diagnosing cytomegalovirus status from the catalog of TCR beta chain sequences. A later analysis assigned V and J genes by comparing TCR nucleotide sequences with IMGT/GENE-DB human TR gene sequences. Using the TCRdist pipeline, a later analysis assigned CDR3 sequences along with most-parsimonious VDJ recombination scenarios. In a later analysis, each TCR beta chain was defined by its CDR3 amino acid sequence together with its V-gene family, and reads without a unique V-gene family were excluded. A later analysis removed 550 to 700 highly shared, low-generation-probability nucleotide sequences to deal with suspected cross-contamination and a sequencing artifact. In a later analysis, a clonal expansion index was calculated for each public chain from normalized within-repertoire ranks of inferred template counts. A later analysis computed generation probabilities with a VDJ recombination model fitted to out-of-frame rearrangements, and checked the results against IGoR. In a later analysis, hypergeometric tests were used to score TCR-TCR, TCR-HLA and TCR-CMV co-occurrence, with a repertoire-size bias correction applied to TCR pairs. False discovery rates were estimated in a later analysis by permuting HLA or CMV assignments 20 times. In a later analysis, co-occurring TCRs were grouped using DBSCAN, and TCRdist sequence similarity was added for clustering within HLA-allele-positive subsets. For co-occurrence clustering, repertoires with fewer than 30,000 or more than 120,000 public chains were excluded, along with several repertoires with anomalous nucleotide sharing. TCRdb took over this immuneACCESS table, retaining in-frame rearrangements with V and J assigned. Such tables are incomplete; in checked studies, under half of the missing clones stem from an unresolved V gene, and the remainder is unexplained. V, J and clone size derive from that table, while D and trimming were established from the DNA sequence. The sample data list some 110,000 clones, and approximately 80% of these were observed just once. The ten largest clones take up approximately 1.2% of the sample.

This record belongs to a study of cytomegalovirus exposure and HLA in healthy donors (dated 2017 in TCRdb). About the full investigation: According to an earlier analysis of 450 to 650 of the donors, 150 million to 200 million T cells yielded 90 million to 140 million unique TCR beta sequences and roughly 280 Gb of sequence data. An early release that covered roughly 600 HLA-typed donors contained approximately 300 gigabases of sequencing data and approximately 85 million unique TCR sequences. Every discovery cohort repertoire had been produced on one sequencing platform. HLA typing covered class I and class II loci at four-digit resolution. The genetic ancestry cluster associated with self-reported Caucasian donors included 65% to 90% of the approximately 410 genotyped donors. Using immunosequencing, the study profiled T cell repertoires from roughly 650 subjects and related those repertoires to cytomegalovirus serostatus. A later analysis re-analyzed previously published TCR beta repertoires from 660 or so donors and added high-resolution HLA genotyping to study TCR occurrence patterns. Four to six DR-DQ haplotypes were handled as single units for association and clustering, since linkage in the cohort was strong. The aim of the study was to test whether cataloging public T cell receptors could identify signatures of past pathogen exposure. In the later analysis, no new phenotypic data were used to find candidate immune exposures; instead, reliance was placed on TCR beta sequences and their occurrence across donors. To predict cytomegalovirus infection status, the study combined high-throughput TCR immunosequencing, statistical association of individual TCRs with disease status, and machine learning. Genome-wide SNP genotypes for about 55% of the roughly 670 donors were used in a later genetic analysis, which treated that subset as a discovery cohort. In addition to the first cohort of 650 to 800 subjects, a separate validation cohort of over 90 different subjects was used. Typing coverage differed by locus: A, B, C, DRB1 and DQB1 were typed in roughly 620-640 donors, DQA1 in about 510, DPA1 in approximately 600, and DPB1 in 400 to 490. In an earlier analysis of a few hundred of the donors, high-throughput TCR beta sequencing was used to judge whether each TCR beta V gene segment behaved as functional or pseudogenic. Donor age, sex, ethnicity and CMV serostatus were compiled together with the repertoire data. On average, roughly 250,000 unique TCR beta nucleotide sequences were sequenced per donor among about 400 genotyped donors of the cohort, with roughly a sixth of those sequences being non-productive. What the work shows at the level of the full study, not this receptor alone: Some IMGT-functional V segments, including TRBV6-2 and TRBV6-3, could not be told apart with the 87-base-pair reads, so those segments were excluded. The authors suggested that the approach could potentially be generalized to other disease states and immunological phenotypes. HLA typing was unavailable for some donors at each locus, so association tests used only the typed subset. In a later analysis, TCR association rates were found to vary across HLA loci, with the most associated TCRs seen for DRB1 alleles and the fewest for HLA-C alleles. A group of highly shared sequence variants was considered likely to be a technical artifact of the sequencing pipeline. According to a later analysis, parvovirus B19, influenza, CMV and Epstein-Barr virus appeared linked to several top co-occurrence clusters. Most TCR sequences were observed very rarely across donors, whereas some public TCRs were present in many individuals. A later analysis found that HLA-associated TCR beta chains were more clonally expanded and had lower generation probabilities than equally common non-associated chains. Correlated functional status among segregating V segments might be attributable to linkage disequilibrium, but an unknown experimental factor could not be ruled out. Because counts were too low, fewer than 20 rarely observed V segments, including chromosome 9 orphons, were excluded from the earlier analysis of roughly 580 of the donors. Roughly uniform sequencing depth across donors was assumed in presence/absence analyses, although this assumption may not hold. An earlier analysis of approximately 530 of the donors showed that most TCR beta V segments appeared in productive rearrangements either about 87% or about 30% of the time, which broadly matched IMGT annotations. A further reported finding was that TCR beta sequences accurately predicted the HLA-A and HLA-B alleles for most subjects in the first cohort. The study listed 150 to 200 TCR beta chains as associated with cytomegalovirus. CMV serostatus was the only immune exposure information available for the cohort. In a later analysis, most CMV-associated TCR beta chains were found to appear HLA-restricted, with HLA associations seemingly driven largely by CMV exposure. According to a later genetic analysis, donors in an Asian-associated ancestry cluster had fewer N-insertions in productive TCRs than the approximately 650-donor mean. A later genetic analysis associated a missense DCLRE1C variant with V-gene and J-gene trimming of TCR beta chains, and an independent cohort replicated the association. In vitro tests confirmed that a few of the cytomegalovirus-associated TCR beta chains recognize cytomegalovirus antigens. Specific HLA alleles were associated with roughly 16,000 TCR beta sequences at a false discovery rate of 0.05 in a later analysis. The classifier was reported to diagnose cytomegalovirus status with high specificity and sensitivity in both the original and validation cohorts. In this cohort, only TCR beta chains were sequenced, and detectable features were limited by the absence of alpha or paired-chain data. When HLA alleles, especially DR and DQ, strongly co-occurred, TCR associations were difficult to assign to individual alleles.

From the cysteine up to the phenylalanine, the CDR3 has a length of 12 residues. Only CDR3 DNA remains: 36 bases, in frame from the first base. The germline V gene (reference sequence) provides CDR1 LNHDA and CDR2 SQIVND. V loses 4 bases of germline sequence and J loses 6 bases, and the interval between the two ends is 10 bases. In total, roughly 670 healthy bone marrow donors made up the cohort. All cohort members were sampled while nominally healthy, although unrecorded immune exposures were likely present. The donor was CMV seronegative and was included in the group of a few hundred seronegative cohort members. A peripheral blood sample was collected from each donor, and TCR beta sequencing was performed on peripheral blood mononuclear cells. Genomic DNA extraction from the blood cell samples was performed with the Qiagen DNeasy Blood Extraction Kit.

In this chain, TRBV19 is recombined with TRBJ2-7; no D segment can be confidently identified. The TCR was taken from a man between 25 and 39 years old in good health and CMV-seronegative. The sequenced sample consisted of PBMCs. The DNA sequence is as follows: TGTGCCAGTAGTAATGGGCCCAGCGAGCAGTACTTC. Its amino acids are CASSNGPSEQYF.